One and the same sample provided the 17 T cell receptor beta chains below, sequenced in a study of blood T cells in healthy people across ages. A second about 7 to 11 cycle PCR used barcoded and J-beta primers. Using its own MiXCR run on the 5' RACE reads, TCRdb lists one record per CDR3 protein. Among approximately 2,000,000 distinct CDR3 sequences listed, approximately 39% were seen once. Input material: blood. These TCRs come from a human donor in good health.

This clonotype was seen a handful of times. The V and J genes are TRBV9 and TRBJ2-3; TRBD2 agrees at 9 bases. The CDR3 runs to 15 residues. With V trimmed by 4 bases and J by 4 bases, 7 bases remained unmatched. CDR1 is SGDLS, CDR2 YYNGEE, per germline. This CDR3 is CASSPGSGGSDTQYF. CDR3 bases: TGTGCCAGCAGCCCCGGCAGCGGGGGGTCAGATACGCAGTATTTT. The complete variable domain, with remaining parts taken from reference TRBV9 and TRBJ2-3, reads DSGVTQTPKHLITATGQRVTLRCSPRSGDLSVYWYQQSLDQGLQFLIQYYNGEERAKGNILERFSAQQFPDLHSELNLSSLELGDSALYFCASSPGSGGSDTQYFGPGTRLTVL.

The chain recombines TRBV6-1 with TRBJ2-3; TRBD1 matches 7 bases. The germline V gene encodes CDR1 MNHNS and CDR2 SASEGT. V gave up 9 bases and J gave up 1 base; unmatched junction bases: 13. The CDR3 runs to 16 residues. CDR3 sequence reads: CASIMAPGGRTDTQYF. DNA for the CDR3: TGTGCCAGTATAATGGCCCCAGGGGGTCGCACAGATACGCAGTATTTT.

This clonotype was recorded many times. V usage is TRBV11-2 and J usage is TRBJ2-7; the match to TRBD1 covers 7 bases. Trimming cost V 5 bases and J 2 bases; bases outside gene matches: 3. CDR1 SGHAT and CDR2 FQNNGV come from the germline V gene. The CDR3 runs to 13 residues. CDR3 nucleotides: TGTGCCAGCAGCCGGGACAGTACCTACGAGCAGTACTTC. Its translation: CASSRDSTYEQYF.

The chain links TRBV30 to TRBJ2-1; a possible D gene is TRBD1 (6 bases). Trimming cost V 1 base and J 8 bases, with 15 bases left between them. Looked up from germline, CDR1 is GTSNPN and CDR2 is SVGIG (reference sequence). The CDR3 length is 14 residues. The CDR3: CAWSATGVPHEQFF. CDR3 coding DNA: TGTGCCTGGAGTGCGACAGGAGTCCCGCATGAGCAGTTCTTC. The entire variable domain, with the rest obtained from reference TRBV30 and TRBJ2-1, is as follows: SQTIHQWPATLVQPVGSPLSLECTVEGTSNPNLYWYRQAAGRGLQLLFYSVGIGQISSEVPQNLSASRPQDRQFILSSKKLLLSDSGFYLCAWSATGVPHEQFFGPGTRLTVL.

The gene calls are TRBV27 and TRBJ1-2; D is possibly TRBD1 (5 bases). V shed 6 bases and J shed 1 base, with 9 bases lying between them. This CDR3 spans 13 amino acids. The germline gives CDR1 MNHEY, CDR2 SMNVEV (reference sequence). The CDR3 reads CASRPRVNYGYTF. The CDR3 region has the DNA TGTGCCAGCAGGCCCAGGGTTAACTATGGCTACACCTTC.

This rearrangement joins TRBV18 to TRBJ2-1; 7 nucleotides match TRBD1. The V gene's germline CDR1 is KGHSH and CDR2 LQKENI. The V and J ends lost 0 bases and 2 bases, in that order; junction bases with no gene match: 4. This CDR3 is 16 amino acids long. CDR3 DNA sequence: TGTGCCAGCTCACCACCCCGGACAGGAGCCTACAATGAGCAGTTCTTC. This codes for CASSPPRTGAYNEQFF.

This clonotype was counted between two and nine times. This chain links TRBV12-3 or TRBV12-4 with TRBJ1-1, with D unclear. The length of the CDR3 is 13 residues. The V end was cut by 3 bases, the J end by 0 bases, with 5 bases between. CDR3 nucleotide sequence: TGTGCCAGCAGTTTCGACCTGAACACTGAAGCTTTCTTT. This translates into CASSFDLNTEAFF.

In this sample, this clonotype turned up once. The V and J genes are TRBV6-2 or TRBV6-3 and TRBJ1-2, with TRBD1 identical over 7 bases. J lost 5 bases, V lost 4 bases, and 10 bases had no gene match. Germline values: CDR1 MNHEY, CDR2 SVGEGT. This CDR3 has 15 amino acids. The CDR3 nucleotides read TGTGCCAGCAGTTCGACAGGGACTTCAGGGTATGGCTACACCTTC. It codes for CASSSTGTSGYGYTF.

This clonotype occurred a few times. The rearrangement links TRBV20-1 to TRBJ2-4; D may be TRBD2 (5 bases). CDR3 length: 14 residues. Trimming removed 1 base at V and 6 bases at J, with 13 bases between. Germline V gives CDR1 DFQATT, CDR2 SNEGSKA (reference sequence). CDR3 residues: CSARASEGLNIQYF. DNA of the CDR3: TGCAGTGCTAGAGCTTCTGAGGGTTTAAACATTCAGTACTTC.

This clonotype came up a few times. The chain joins TRBV2 to TRBJ2-5, with D possibly being TRBD1 (6 bases). CDR1 is SNHLY, CDR2 FYNNEI, per germline. This CDR3 is built from 15 residues. The V and J ends lost 5 bases and 0 bases respectively, with 13 bases between them. The CDR3 bases are TGTGCCAGCAGTCCCCTCCGGACAGACCAAGAGACCCAGTACTTC. Its protein is CASSPLRTDQETQYF.

The chain combines TRBV4-1 with TRBJ1-2, with D possibly TRBD1 on 5 matching bases. This CDR3 contains 14 residues. V shed 0 bases and J shed 8 bases, with 13 bases lying between them. CDR1 MGHRA and CDR2 YSYEKL come from the germline V gene. The CDR3 bases are TGCGCCAGCAGCCAAGATCAAGGGGCTACGGGCTACACCTTC. This codes for CASSQDQGATGYTF.

V is TRBV24-1 and J is TRBJ2-1; D perhaps matches TRBD2 (6 bases). The CDR3 is made up of 14 amino acids. CDR1 is KGHDR and CDR2 is SFDVKD in the germline V gene. Trimming removed 4 bases at V and 4 bases at J, with 10 bases between. CDR3 in amino acids: CATSEMGRYNEQFF. The CDR3 coding sequence is TGTGCCACCAGTGAAATGGGGAGGTACAATGAGCAGTTCTTC.

The V gene is TRBV6-2 or TRBV6-3, the J gene TRBJ2-7, with 9 bases that match TRBD1. This CDR3 spans 15 amino acids. The germline V gene has CDR1 MNHEY and CDR2 SVGEGT. V lost 6 bases, J lost 6 bases, and 12 bases stayed unmatched. CDR3 coding DNA: TGTGCCAGCAGCCCCACCGGACAGGGGATAGTCGAGCAGTACTTC. It translates to CASSPTGQGIVEQYF.

This chain uses TRBV15 with TRBJ2-7; 7 bases match TRBD2. Germline trimming cut 4 bases from V and 2 bases from J; bases unmatched to any gene: 5. The CDR3 runs to 14 residues. In germline, CDR1 is LNHNV, CDR2 YYDKDF (reference sequence). CDR3 bases: TGTGCCACCAGCAAGGGAGGGCAAACCTACGAGCAGTACTTC. Translated: CATSKGGQTYEQYF.

The chain couples TRBV6-5 to TRBJ1-2, with 7 bases lining up with TRBD1. From germline, CDR1 is MNHEY and CDR2 SVGAGI. The CDR3 sequence is 18 residues long. With 0 bases clipped from V and 0 bases from J, the junction kept 10 bases outside the gene matches. The CDR3 DNA sequence: TGTGCCAGCAGTTACTCGGGGGCTGGACAGGCAACTAACTATGGCTACACCTTC. The encoded protein is CASSYSGAGQATNYGYTF.

The V and J genes are TRBV27 and TRBJ2-3; perhaps TRBD1 as D (5 bases). CDR1 is MNHEY, CDR2 SMNVEV, per germline (reference sequence). The CDR3 runs to 13 residues. Trimming cost V 6 bases and J 7 bases, with 14 bases left between them. CDR3 in DNA: TGTGCCAGCAGACGCGCGCAGGGCTATACGCAGTATTTT. The encoded protein is CASRRAQGYTQYF.

The gene calls are TRBV25-1 and TRBJ1-2; D perhaps matches TRBD1 (5 bases). The CDR3 has 15 amino acids. The V end lost 5 bases, the J end lost 1 base, and 14 bases lay between the germline ends. Germline V gives CDR1 MGHDK, CDR2 SYGVNS. DNA of the CDR3: TGTGCCAGCAGTTGGGCAGGGTCATTTAACTATGGCTACACCTTC. It encodes CASSWAGSFNYGYTF.